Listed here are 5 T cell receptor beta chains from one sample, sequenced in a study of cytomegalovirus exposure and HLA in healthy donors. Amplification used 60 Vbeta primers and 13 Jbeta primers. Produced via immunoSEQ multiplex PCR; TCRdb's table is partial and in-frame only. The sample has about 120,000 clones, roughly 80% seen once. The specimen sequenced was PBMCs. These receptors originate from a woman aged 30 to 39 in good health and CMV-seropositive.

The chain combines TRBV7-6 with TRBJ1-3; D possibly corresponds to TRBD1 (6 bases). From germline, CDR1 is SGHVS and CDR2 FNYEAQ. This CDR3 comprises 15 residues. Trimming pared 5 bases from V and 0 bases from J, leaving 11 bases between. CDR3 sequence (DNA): TGTGCCAGCAGCCCTGGACAGATCTCTGGAAACACCATATATTTT. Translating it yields CASSPGQISGNTIYF. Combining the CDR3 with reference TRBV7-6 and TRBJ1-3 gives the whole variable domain GAGVSQSPRYKVTKRGQDVALRCDPISGHVSLYWYRQALGQGPEFLTYFNYEAQQDKSGLPNDRFSAERPEGSISTLTIQRTEQRDSAMYRCASSPGQISGNTIYFGEGSWLTVV.

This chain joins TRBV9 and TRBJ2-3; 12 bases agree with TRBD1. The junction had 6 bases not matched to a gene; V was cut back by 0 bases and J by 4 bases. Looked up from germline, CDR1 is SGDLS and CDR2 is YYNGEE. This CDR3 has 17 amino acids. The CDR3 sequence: CASSVAMGDRGPDTQYF. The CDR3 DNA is TGTGCCAGCAGCGTAGCTATGGGGGACAGGGGGCCAGATACGCAGTATTTT.

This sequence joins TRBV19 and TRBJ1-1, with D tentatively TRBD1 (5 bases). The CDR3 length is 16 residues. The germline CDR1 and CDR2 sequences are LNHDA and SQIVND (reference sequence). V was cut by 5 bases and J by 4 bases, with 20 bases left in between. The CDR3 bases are TGTGCCAGTAGTGTGTTGACTGGACACGGGGGCACTGAAGCTTTCTTT. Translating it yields CASSVLTGHGGTEAFF.

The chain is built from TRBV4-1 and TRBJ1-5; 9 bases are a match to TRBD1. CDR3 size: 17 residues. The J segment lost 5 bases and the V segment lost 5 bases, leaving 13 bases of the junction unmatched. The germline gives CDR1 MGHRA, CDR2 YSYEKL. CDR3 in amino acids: CASSGTGIGLSYQPQHF. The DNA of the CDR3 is TGCGCCAGCAGCGGGACAGGGATAGGACTGTCCTATCAGCCCCAGCATTTT.

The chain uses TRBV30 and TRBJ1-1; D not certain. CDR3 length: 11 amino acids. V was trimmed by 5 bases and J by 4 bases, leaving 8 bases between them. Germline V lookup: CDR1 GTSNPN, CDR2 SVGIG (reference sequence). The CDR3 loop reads CAWHRSTEAFF. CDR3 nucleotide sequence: TGTGCCTGGCACCGGAGCACTGAAGCTTTCTTT.